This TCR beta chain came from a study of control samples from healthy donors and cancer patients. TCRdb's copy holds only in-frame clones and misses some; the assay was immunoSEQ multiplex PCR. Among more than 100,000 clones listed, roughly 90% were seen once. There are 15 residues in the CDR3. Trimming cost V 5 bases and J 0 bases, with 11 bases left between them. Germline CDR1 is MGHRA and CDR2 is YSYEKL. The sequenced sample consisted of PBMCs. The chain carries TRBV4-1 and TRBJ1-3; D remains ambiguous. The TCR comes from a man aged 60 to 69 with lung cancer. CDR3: CASSVGPSSGNTIYF. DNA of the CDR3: TGCGCCAGCAGCGTCGGCCCCAGCTCTGGAAACACCATATATTTT.